This is a list of T cell receptor beta chains from one sample in a study of blood T cell repertoires in COVID-19. Only in-frame clones appear in the TCRdb table, and some are missing; sequencing was by immunoSEQ multiplex PCR. Among some 190,000 clones listed, approximately 80% were seen once. The material sequenced was PBMCs or T cells enriched from blood (not recorded which). Source of these receptors: a man aged 30-40 years with acute COVID-19. CDR3s include the opening cysteine and the closing phenylalanine or tryptophan. D genes are given only for firm matches. Not every row has a clone size; where given, it reads once, few, many or a size class.

d_call | j_call | clone_size | v_call | cdr3_aa | cdr3_nt
. | TRBJ1-6 | once | TRBV3-1/TRBV3-2 | CASSLGQRNSPLHF | TGTGCCAGCAGCTTAGGACAGCGAAATTCACCCCTCCACTTT
. | TRBJ1-6 | few | TRBV5-5 | CASGADYNSPLHF | TGTGCCAGCGGAGCCGACTATAATTCACCCCTCCACTTT
. | TRBJ1-5 | . | TRBV5-6 | CASSWGPDSNQPQHF | TGTGCCAGCAGTTGGGGCCCGGATAGCAATCAGCCCCAGCATTTT
. | TRBJ1-5 | . | TRBV10-3 | CAINSGGTQPQHF | TGTGCCATCAACTCTGGGGGGACCCAGCCCCAGCATTTT
. | TRBJ2-7 | . | TRBV7-3 | CASSRHGGTEQYF | TGTGCCAGCAGCCGCCATGGGGGGACCGAGCAGTACTTC
. | TRBJ1-5 | . | TRBV20-1 | CSASGTGGPNQPQHF | TGCAGTGCTAGTGGTACGGGAGGGCCGAATCAGCCCCAGCATTTT
TRBD1 | TRBJ1-2 | . | TRBV13 | CASTLRTGRDANYGYTF | TGTGCCAGCACCTTACGGACAGGCCGAGATGCTAACTATGGCTACACCTTC
TRBD1 | TRBJ2-1 | . | TRBV13 | CASSSGDRVGEEFF | TGTGCCAGCAGCTCCGGGGACAGGGTTGGGGAGGAGTTCTTC
. | TRBJ2-5 | . | TRBV11-2 | CASSRDPGATQYF | TGTGCCAGCAGCCGAGATCCAGGGGCGACCCAGTACTTC
. | TRBJ1-2 | . | TRBV7-9 | CASSIGPGSANYGYTF | TGTGCCAGCAGCATTGGGCCAGGGTCAGCTAACTATGGCTACACCTTC
. | TRBJ1-1 | once | TRBV3-1/TRBV3-2 | CASSWYRPGGTEAFF | TGTGCCAGCAGCTGGTATAGACCGGGGGGGACTGAAGCTTTCTTT
TRBD2 | TRBJ2-3 | . | TRBV5-1 | CASSLWRGASTDTQYF | TGCGCCAGCAGCTTGTGGCGGGGGGCTAGCACAGATACGCAGTATTTT
. | TRBJ2-2 | . | TRBV7-2 | CASSPLGGGELFF | TGTGCCAGCAGCCCTCTCGGGGGCGGGGAGCTGTTTTTT
TRBD1 | TRBJ1-2 | . | TRBV28 | CASSTDRGANYGYTF | TGTGCCAGCAGCACCGACAGGGGAGCTAACTATGGCTACACCTTC
. | TRBJ2-3 | . | TRBV3-1/TRBV3-2 | CASSQVSTRGALTDTQYF | TGTGCCAGCAGCCAAGTCTCGACTCGGGGGGCCCTCACAGATACGCAGTATTTT
. | TRBJ2-6 | . | TRBV11-2 | CASTLGGVSGANVLTF | TGTGCCAGCACCCTAGGGGGGGTCTCTGGGGCCAACGTCCTGACTTTC
TRBD2 | TRBJ2-2 | . | TRBV4-1 | CASSRTMGGAGELFF | TGCGCCAGCAGCCGTACTATGGGAGGGGCCGGGGAGCTGTTTTTT
. | TRBJ2-7 | . | TRBV19 | CASRAGGYEQYF | TGTGCCAGTAGGGCTGGGGGGTACGAGCAGTACTTC
. | TRBJ1-1 | . | TRBV5-1 | CASSPTGGSTEAFF | TGCGCCAGCAGCCCTACTGGGGGGAGCACTGAAGCTTTCTTT
. | TRBJ1-2 | . | TRBV4-1 | CASSRGPESKNYGYTF | TGCGCCAGCAGCCGCGGCCCTGAGAGCAAGAACTATGGCTACACCTTC
TRBD1 | TRBJ2-2 | . | TRBV7-3 | CASSSTLQGTGELFF | TGTGCCAGCAGCTCGACACTACAGGGGACCGGGGAGCTGTTTTTT
. | TRBJ2-7 | . | TRBV2 | CASSGPPQGRSYEQYF | TGTGCCAGCAGTGGGCCCCCCCAGGGTCGCTCCTACGAGCAGTACTTC
. | TRBJ2-5 | . | TRBV28 | CASSLGEETQYF | TGTGCCAGCAGTCTAGGCGAAGAGACCCAGTACTTC
. | TRBJ2-5 | . | TRBV7-9 | CASSLVGAGQETQYF | TGTGCCAGCAGCTTAGTTGGGGCAGGACAAGAGACCCAGTACTTC
. | TRBJ1-5 | . | TRBV6-5 | CASSSGVNQPQHF | TGTGCCAGCAGTTCAGGGGTCAATCAGCCCCAGCATTTT
. | TRBJ1-2 | . | TRBV19 | CASSVASSLIYGYTF | TGTGCCAGTAGTGTCGCCTCCAGTTTGATCTATGGCTACACCTTC
. | TRBJ1-1 | once | TRBV6-5 | CASSPRQNTEAFF | TGTGCCAGCAGTCCCCGACAAAACACTGAAGCTTTCTTT
. | TRBJ2-7 | . | TRBV5-1 | CASSLAQRREYEQYF | TGCGCCAGCAGCTTGGCCCAGCGGAGGGAATACGAGCAGTACTTC
TRBD2 | TRBJ2-5 | . | TRBV5-4 | CASSAGTSGGETQYF | TGTGCCAGCAGCGCCGGGACTAGCGGGGGAGAGACCCAGTACTTC
TRBD1 | TRBJ1-2 | . | TRBV5-6 | CASSLGTGAYGYTF | TGTGCCAGCAGCTTGGGGACAGGTGCATATGGCTACACCTTC
TRBD2 | TRBJ2-7 | many | TRBV28 | CASSSGGSSYEQYF | TGTGCCAGCAGTAGCGGGGGAAGCTCCTACGAGCAGTACTTC
. | TRBJ2-7 | . | TRBV28 | CASWAPGEQYF | TGTGCCAGCTGGGCCCCCGGCGAGCAGTACTTC
TRBD1 | TRBJ1-1 | . | TRBV7-3 | CASSLGQVDAFF | TGTGCCAGCAGCTTAGGACAGGTGGATGCTTTCTTT
TRBD1 | TRBJ2-7 | . | TRBV5-6 | CASSQGTGEQYF | TGTGCCAGCAGCCAAGGGACAGGCGAGCAGTACTTC
TRBD1 | TRBJ1-5 | . | TRBV12-3/TRBV12-4 | CASSLTGIQPQHF | TGTGCCAGCAGTCTGACAGGGATACAGCCCCAGCATTTT
TRBD1 | TRBJ1-2 | . | TRBV6-1 | CASSEAHFASGGDSYGYTF | TGTGCCAGCAGTGAAGCACACTTCGCATCAGGGGGAGACAGCTATGGCTACACCTTC
. | TRBJ2-1 | . | TRBV15 | CAIQSLRNSEQFF | TGTGCCATCCAGAGCCTACGAAACAGTGAGCAGTTCTTC
TRBD1 | TRBJ1-1 | . | TRBV10-1 | CASSQGDRMKAFF | TGCGCCAGCAGTCAGGGGGACCGAATGAAAGCTTTCTTT
TRBD1 | TRBJ1-1 | . | TRBV6-5 | CATYPFGTGGTEAFF | TGTGCCACCTACCCCTTCGGGACAGGGGGCACTGAAGCTTTCTTT
. | TRBJ2-7 | . | TRBV6-5 | CASRRQWSSYEQYF | TGTGCCAGCAGGCGACAGTGGAGCTCCTACGAGCAGTACTTC
. | TRBJ1-2 | . | TRBV29-1 | CSAVGTGTYGYTF | TGCAGCGCCGTCGGCACAGGGACCTATGGCTACACCTTC
TRBD1 | TRBJ2-7 | . | TRBV7-6 | CASSSGQGAHEQYF | TGTGCCAGCAGCTCGGGACAGGGAGCCCACGAGCAGTACTTC
. | TRBJ2-7 | . | TRBV25-1 | CASSESFRDYEQYF | TGTGCCAGCAGTGAATCCTTCAGGGACTACGAGCAGTACTTC
TRBD1 | TRBJ1-2 | . | TRBV11-3 | CASSLPWTGDPF | TGTGCCAGCAGCTTACCCTGGACAGGCGATCCCTTC
TRBD1 | TRBJ1-1 | . | TRBV3-1/TRBV3-2 | CASTLIDRENTEAFF | TGTGCCAGCACCCTTATAGACAGGGAGAACACTGAAGCTTTCTTT
. | TRBJ1-2 | . | TRBV5-4 | CASSLDPGNYGYTF | TGTGCCAGCAGCTTGGATCCGGGGAACTATGGCTACACCTTC
TRBD1 | TRBJ1-2 | . | TRBV10-3 | CAISKLDGTGDGYTF | TGTGCCATCAGCAAGCTCGACGGGACAGGGGATGGCTACACCTTC
TRBD2 | TRBJ2-5 | . | TRBV28 | CASSLSGGSQETQYF | TGTGCCAGCAGTTTATCGGGGGGGTCACAAGAGACCCAGTACTTC
. | TRBJ2-3 | once | TRBV7-2 | CASSLHTGSLQYF | TGTGCCAGCAGCCTCCATACCGGTTCTCTGCAGTATTTT
TRBD1 | TRBJ1-1 | once | TRBV6-1 | CASSGGGAGRPGNTEAFF | TGTGCCAGCAGTGGAGGGGGCGCCGGTCGTCCGGGAAACACTGAAGCTTTCTTT